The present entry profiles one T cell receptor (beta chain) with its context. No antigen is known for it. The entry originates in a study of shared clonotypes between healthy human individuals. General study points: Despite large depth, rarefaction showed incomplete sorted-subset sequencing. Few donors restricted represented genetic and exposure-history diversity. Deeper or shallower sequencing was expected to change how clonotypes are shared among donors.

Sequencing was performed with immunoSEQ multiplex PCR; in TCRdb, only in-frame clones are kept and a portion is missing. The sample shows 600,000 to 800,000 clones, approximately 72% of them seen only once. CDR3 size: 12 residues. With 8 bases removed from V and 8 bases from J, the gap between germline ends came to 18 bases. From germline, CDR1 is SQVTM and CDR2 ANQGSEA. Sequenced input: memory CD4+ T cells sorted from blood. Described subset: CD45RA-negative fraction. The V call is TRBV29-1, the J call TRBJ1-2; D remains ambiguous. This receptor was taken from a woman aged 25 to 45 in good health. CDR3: CSLRTDLGGYTF. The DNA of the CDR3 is TGCAGCCTTCGGACTGACCTGGGGGGCTACACCTTC.